This T cell receptor beta chain was sequenced during a study of siplizumab effects on memory and regulatory T cells. With respect to this clone: What it binds is not known.

Findings of the study overall: Memory cells seemed less diverse than naive T cells, which also seemed major contributors to the alloresponse. Siplizumab conditions gave an average of almost 70% Treg-derived mappable alloreactive CD4+ clones, versus about 30% for controls. An assignable naive or memory phenotype was lacking in roughly 75-95% of proliferating CD4+ or CD8+ clones.

Every sample had approximately 10^5 of its TCR templates assayed. The assay was immunoSEQ multiplex PCR, and TCRdb's table has in-frame clones only and misses some. The sample holds roughly 97,000 clones; over 90% are singletons and the top ten take about 0.62%. Germline V CDR1 and CDR2: MNHEY, SVGAGI. V lost 3 bases and J lost 3, with 9 bases in between. The CDR3 totals 13 residues. This TCR was recovered from a human donor in good health. The chain joins TRBV6-5 to TRBJ2-7; D gene uncertain. The sequenced sample was Tregs sorted from blood. The CDR3 is CASSYGNSYEQYF. The CDR3 DNA reads TGTGCCAGCAGTTATGGGAACAGCTACGAGCAGTACTTC.